This TCR beta chain came from a study of blood T cell repertoires in COVID-19. TCRdb's copy holds only in-frame clones and misses some; the assay was immunoSEQ multiplex PCR. The sample records hundreds of thousands of clones, 80% to 85% being singletons. This clone was counted a single time. V was pared by 5 bases and J by 1 base, with 5 bases of the junction left unmatched. The germline V gene has CDR1 SGHTA and CDR2 FQGNSA. The CDR3 covers 15 residues. Sequenced: peripheral blood. This sequence joins TRBV7-2 and TRBJ2-3, with 8 bases aligning to TRBD2. The receptor's source is a woman aged 55-75 years with active or convalescent COVID-19. As DNA, the CDR3 is TGTGCCAGCAGCCCCGACGGGGGGGGCACAGATACGCAGTATTTT. This codes for CASSPDGGGTDTQYF.